Below are 21 T cell receptor beta chains sequenced from a single sample in a study of T cells in Graves' hyperthyroidism and ophthalmopathy. TCR beta CDR3 sequences were amplified from RNA transcripts. The TCR CDR3 first-round RT-PCR relied on the HTBI primer set. MiXCR, applied by TCRdb to the multiplex PCR reads, yields one record per CDR3 protein. This table has 450,000 to 600,000 distinct CDR3 sequences, 13% to 15% appearing once. Material for sequencing was blood. These receptors all come from a middle-aged woman with Graves' hyperthyroidism.

This CDR3 is CASSYSLGGLGTIYF. CDR3 bases: TGTGCCAGCAGTTACTCCCTGGGGGGATTGGGCACCATATATTTT. The chain combines TRBV6-5 with TRBJ1-3; D might be TRBD1 (5 bases). Looked up from germline, CDR1 is MNHEY and CDR2 is SVGAGI. V was cut by 0 bases and J by 9 bases, with 15 bases left in between. The CDR3 has 15 amino acids.

This clonotype was found many times. The rearrangement uses TRBV11-2 and TRBJ2-1, with 8 bases fitting TRBD1. The CDR3 runs to 16 residues. The V gene's germline CDR1 is SGHAT and CDR2 FQNNGV. J lost 7 bases, V lost 5 bases, and 13 bases had no gene match. DNA of the CDR3: TGTGCCAGCAGCGCCAGGGGCAGGGGGCGCGGGAATGAGCAGTTCTTC. Protein sequence: CASSARGRGRGNEQFF.

This clonotype was seen a handful of times. Possible read error: a much larger clone is one base away. The chain uses TRBV20-1 and TRBJ2-1, with D possibly TRBD1 on 6 matching bases. The germline V gene has CDR1 DFQATT and CDR2 SNEGSKA (reference sequence). This CDR3 spans 10 amino acids. V lost 6 bases and J lost 8, with 8 bases in between. The CDR3 loop is CSAQGYEQFF. As DNA, the CDR3 is TGCAGTGCCCAGGGGTATGAGCAGTTCTTC.

V gene TRBV27 combines with J gene TRBJ2-3; 11 bases map to TRBD2. CDR3 size: 16 residues. Germline CDR1 and CDR2: MNHEY and SMNVEV (reference sequence). With 4 bases clipped from V and 3 bases from J, the junction kept 6 bases outside the gene matches. The CDR3 nucleotides are TGTGCCAGCAGTTCCCTACTAGCGGGAGCGACAGATACGCAGTATTTT. Translation gives CASSSLLAGATDTQYF.

The chain joins TRBV24-1 to TRBJ2-5; D is unclear. Trimming took off 2 bases at V and 5 bases at J, with 8 bases between the two ends. Germline V lookup: CDR1 KGHDR, CDR2 SFDVKD. There are 13 residues in the CDR3. DNA for the CDR3: TGTGCCACCAGTGATTCCACCTTTGAGACCCAGTACTTC. Translating gives CATSDSTFETQYF.

This clonotype occurred many times. This chain joins TRBV6-1 and TRBJ1-5; 10 positions match TRBD1. The trim removed 8 bases at V and 5 bases at J, leaving 9 bases unmatched. CDR3 size: 15 residues. In germline, CDR1 is MNHNS, CDR2 SASEGT. The CDR3 DNA reads as TGTGCCAGCTCGTCCGGGACAGGGGATTATCAGCCCCAGCATTTT. Its translation: CASSSGTGDYQPQHF.

The CDR3 here is CASSFGGTLSYEQYF. CDR3 in DNA: TGTGCCAGCAGTTTCGGCGGGACCCTCTCCTACGAGCAGTACTTC. The J gene is TRBJ2-7, the V gene TRBV6-1; D is possibly TRBD2 (6 bases). CDR3 size: 15 residues. Trimming removed 5 bases at V and 0 bases at J, with 14 bases between. Per the germline V gene, CDR1 is MNHNS and CDR2 is SASEGT.

This clonotype has at least ten counts. The chain links TRBV10-3 to TRBJ2-1; D unclear. V was cut by 6 bases and J by 8 bases, with 14 bases left in between. This CDR3 spans 13 amino acids. The germline gives CDR1 ENHRY, CDR2 SYGVKD. DNA of the CDR3: TGTGCCATCAGAAATTGGGCATGGGATGAGCAGTTCTTC. The encoded protein is CAIRNWAWDEQFF.

This clonotype appeared a few times. This rearrangement joins TRBV7-9 to TRBJ2-1, with D perhaps given as TRBD1 or TRBD2 (5 bases each). Germline CDR1 reads SEHNR; CDR2 reads FQNEAQ (reference sequence). Between the trimmed V and J ends, which lost 5 bases and 8 bases, there was a span of 19 bases. The CDR3 has 15 amino acids. In DNA, the CDR3 is TGTGCCAGCAGCAATAGGCAGTATCAGGGAGATGAGCAGTTCTTC. Its translation is CASSNRQYQGDEQFF.

In its sample, this clonotype was seen many times. This chain joins TRBV7-8 and TRBJ2-5; 7 nucleotides align to TRBD2. V lost 4 bases, J lost 7 bases, and 12 bases stayed unmatched. CDR3 size: 15 residues. Germline V CDR1 and CDR2: SGHVS, FQNEAQ. The chain's CDR3 is CASSYASSGWGTQYF. CDR3 coding DNA: TGTGCCAGCAGCTACGCCTCTAGCGGATGGGGGACCCAGTACTTC. Full variable domain (remainder filled in from reference TRBV7-8 and TRBJ2-5): GAGVSQSPRYKVAKRGQDVALRCDPISGHVSLFWYQQALGQGPEFLTYFQNEAQLDKSGLPSDRFFAERPEGSVSTLKIQRTQQEDSAVYLCASSYASSGWGTQYFGPGTRLLVL.

This clonotype has ten or more counts. DNA of the CDR3: TGTGCCAGCAGCTCAGCAAGCTTTGGGGGACACCGGGACGAGCAGTACTTC. Translated: CASSSASFGGHRDEQYF. This chain uses TRBV11-1 with TRBJ2-7, with D possibly being TRBD1 (6 bases). Trimming stripped 4 bases from V and 5 bases from J, with 24 bases between. The CDR3 spans 17 residues. Germline CDR1 SGHAT, CDR2 FQDESV (reference sequence).

This rearrangement joins TRBV29-1 to TRBJ1-5, with D unresolved. The CDR3 has 13 amino acids. Looked up from germline, CDR1 is SQVTM and CDR2 is ANQGSEA. V was clipped by 4 bases and J by 9 bases, with 16 bases between them. Written as DNA, the CDR3 is TGCAGCGTTGTACAAGCGGCGGGAGGGCCCCAGCATTTT. Amino acids: CSVVQAAGGPQHF.

This clonotype appeared many times. The V call is TRBV4-1, the J call TRBJ2-5; D is unclear. This CDR3 comprises 15 residues. Per germline, CDR1 MGHRA and CDR2 YSYEKL. Trimming cost V 1 base and J 2 bases, with 11 bases left between them. The CDR3 coding sequence is TGCGCCAGCAGCCAAGTTCGTCAGGAACAAGAGACCCAGTACTTC. It specifies CASSQVRQEQETQYF.

This clonotype was detected many times. CDR3 sequence reads: CSVAGQMNTEAFF. Written as DNA, the CDR3 is TGCAGCGTTGCGGGACAAATGAACACTGAAGCTTTCTTT. V gene TRBV29-1 combines with J gene TRBJ1-1; D possibly corresponds to TRBD1 (6 bases). Germline-derived CDR1 and CDR2 are SQVTM and ANQGSEA. Trimming stripped 4 bases from V and 0 bases from J, with 9 bases between. The CDR3 runs 13 residues.

The CDR3 DNA sequence: TGTGCCAGTAGTATCCCACCGGATGCTGAAGCTTTCTTT. It translates to CASSIPPDAEAFF. The chain has TRBV19 and TRBJ1-1; no definite D call. CDR3 length equals 13 residues. The V end was cut by 3 bases, the J end by 6 bases, with 11 bases between. The germline V gene encodes CDR1 LNHDA and CDR2 SQIVND (reference sequence).

There are many counts of this clonotype. In DNA form, the CDR3 reads TGTGCCAGCAGCCGAAGACTAGCGGGAGGCAATGAGCAGTTCTTC. This gives the protein CASSRRLAGGNEQFF. V gene TRBV3-1 combines with J gene TRBJ2-1; 13 nucleotides agree with TRBD2. CDR1 is LGHDT, CDR2 YNNKEL, per germline (reference sequence). CDR3 length equals 15 residues. After removal of 4 bases from V and 6 bases from J, the junction contained 3 bases not matched to a gene.

This clonotype was observed many times. The chain recombines TRBV29-1 with TRBJ2-1; TRBD2 matches at 11 bases. Germline values: CDR1 SQVTM, CDR2 ANQGSEA. The CDR3 extends over 16 amino acids. V was clipped by 2 bases and J by 4 bases; unmatched bases: 7. Here the CDR3 reads CSVELAGGRVYNEQFF. The CDR3 DNA reads TGCAGCGTTGAACTAGCGGGAGGTAGAGTGTACAATGAGCAGTTCTTC.

The rearrangement links TRBV19 to TRBJ2-5, with 7 nucleotides matching TRBD2. The germline CDR1 and CDR2 sequences are LNHDA and SQIVND (reference sequence). The trim removed 5 bases at V and 2 bases at J, leaving 8 bases unmatched. CDR3 length equals 15 residues. CDR3 bases: TGTGCCAGTAGTTCGATCTACGGGGGGCAAGAGACCCAGTACTTC. This encodes CASSSIYGGQETQYF.

This sequence joins TRBV20-1 and TRBJ2-1, with a tentative D call TRBD2 (5 bases). From germline, CDR1 is DFQATT and CDR2 SNEGSKA (reference sequence). This CDR3 comprises 14 residues. V was trimmed by 5 bases and J by 4 bases, leaving 15 bases between them. The DNA of the CDR3 is TGCAGTGCTGTTAGGGCTAGCTTATACAATGAGCAGTTCTTC. Amino acids: CSAVRASLYNEQFF.

This clonotype was observed a few times. This may come from a read error, since a much larger clone is one base off. No conserved phenylalanine or tryptophan ends this CDR3, so it is likely a read error. The CDR3 protein is CASSLVKMNTEAFL. The CDR3 DNA sequence: TGTGCCAGCAGCTTAGTAAAGATGAACACTGAAGCTTTCCTT. The chain links TRBV7-2 to TRBJ1-1, with no clear D. This CDR3 is 14 amino acids long. V lost 1 base and J lost 0, with 6 bases in between. CDR1 is SGHTA, CDR2 FQGNSA, per germline.

This clonotype was picked up many times. V is TRBV2 and J is TRBJ2-7; 7 nucleotides match TRBD2. The V and J ends lost 2 bases and 7 bases, in that order; junction bases with no gene match: 17. Germline CDR1 is SNHLY and CDR2 is FYNNEI. CDR3 size: 17 residues. The CDR3 DNA is TGTGCCAGCAGTGAATTTCTAGCGGAGCCAAGGTCGGGGGAGCAGTACTTC. Translation gives CASSEFLAEPRSGEQYF. The whole variable domain, remainder taken from reference TRBV2 and TRBJ2-7, is EPEVTQTPSHQVTQMGQEVILRCVPISNHLYFYWYRQILGQKVEFLVSFYNNEISEKSEIFDDQFSVERPDGSNFTLKIRSTKLEDSAMYFCASSEFLAEPRSGEQYFGPGTRLTVT.